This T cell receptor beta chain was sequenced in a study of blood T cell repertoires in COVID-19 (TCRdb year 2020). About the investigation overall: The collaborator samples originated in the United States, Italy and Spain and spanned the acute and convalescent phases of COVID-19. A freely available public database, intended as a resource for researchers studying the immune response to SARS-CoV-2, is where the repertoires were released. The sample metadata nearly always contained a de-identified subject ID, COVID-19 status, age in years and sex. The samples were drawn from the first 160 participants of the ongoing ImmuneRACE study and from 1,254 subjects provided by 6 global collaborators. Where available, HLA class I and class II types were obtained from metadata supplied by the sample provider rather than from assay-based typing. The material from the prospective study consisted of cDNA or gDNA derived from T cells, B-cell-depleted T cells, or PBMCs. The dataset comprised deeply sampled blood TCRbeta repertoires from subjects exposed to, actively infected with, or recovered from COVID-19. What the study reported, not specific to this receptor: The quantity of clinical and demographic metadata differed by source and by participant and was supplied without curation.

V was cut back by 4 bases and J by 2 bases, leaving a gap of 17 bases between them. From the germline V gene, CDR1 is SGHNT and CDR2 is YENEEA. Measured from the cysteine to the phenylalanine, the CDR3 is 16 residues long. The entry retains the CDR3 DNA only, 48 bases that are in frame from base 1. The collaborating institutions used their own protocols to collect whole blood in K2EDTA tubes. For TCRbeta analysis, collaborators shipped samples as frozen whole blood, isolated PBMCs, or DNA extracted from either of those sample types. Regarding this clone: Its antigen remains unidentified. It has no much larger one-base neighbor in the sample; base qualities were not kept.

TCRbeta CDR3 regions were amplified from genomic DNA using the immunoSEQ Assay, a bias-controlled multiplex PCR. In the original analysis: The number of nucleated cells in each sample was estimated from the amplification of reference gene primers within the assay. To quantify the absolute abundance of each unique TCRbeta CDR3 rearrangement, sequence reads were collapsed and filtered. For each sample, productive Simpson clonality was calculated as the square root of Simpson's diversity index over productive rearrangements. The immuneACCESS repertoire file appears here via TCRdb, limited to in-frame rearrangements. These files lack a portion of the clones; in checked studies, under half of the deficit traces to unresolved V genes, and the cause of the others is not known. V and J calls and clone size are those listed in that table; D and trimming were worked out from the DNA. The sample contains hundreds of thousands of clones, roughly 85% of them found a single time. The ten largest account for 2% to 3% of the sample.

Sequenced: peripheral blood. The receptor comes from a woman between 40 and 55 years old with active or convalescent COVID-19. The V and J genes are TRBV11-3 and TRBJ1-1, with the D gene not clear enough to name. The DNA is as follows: TGTGCCAGCAGCTCCCGCCGCGGGCTCCGCAACACTGAAGCTTTCTTT. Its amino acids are CASSSRRGLRNTEAFF. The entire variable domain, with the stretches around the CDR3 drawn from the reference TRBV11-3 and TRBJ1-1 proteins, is EAGVVQSPRYKIIEKKQPVAFWCNPISGHNTLYWYLQNLGQGPELLIRYENEEAVDDSQLPKDRFSAERLKGVDSTLKIQPAELGDSAVYLCASSSRRGLRNTEAFFGQGTRLTVV.